The 31 T cell receptor beta chains given below trace back to one sample, sequenced in a study of kidney transplant recipient with SARS-CoV-2 infection. In TCRdb, the reads were re-called with MiXCR into one record per CDR3 protein. The data contain roughly 230,000 distinct CDR3 sequences, under 30% of them singletons. The sample here was a blood sample, taken at baseline and on day 111 from a kidney transplant recipient. All receptors derive from a young adult male patient who had COVID-19 and was a kidney transplant recipient. Among the T cells, some may be from the graft donor.

J is TRBJ1-2 and V is TRBV20-1; D is unclear. CDR1 and CDR2 (germline): DFQATT, SNEGSKA (reference sequence). The CDR3 is 16 amino acids. The CDR3 DNA reads as TGCAGAGCTCTCAGACTGCTGTTTCGAAAGACCTATGGCTACACCTTC. This sequence encodes CRALRLLFRKTYGYTF.

The V gene is TRBV2, the J gene TRBJ2-3; TRBD2 might be the D (6 bases). The CDR3 runs to 14 residues. Trimming pared 7 bases from V and 3 bases from J, leaving 14 bases between. Germline V gives CDR1 SNHLY, CDR2 FYNNEI. The CDR3 reads CASNRNGGTDTQYF. The CDR3 DNA sequence: TGTGCCAGCAACAGGAACGGAGGGACAGATACGCAGTATTTT. Together with reference TRBV2 and TRBJ2-3, the CDR3 gives the full variable domain: EPEVTQTPSHQVTQMGQEVILRCVPISNHLYFYWYRQILGQKVEFLVSFYNNEISEKSEIFDDQFSVERPDGSNFTLKIRSTKLEDSAMYFCASNRNGGTDTQYFGPGTRLTVL.

This clonotype came up many times. J is TRBJ2-1 and V is TRBV27; tentatively, D is TRBD2 (6 bases). Germline V gene data show CDR1 as MNHEY and CDR2 as SMNVEV (reference sequence). Trimming pared 7 bases from V and 7 bases from J, leaving 14 bases between. CDR3 length: 13 residues. The CDR3 DNA is TGTGCCAGCACCGCGGGGCGTAGTAATGAGCAGTTCTTC. This sequence encodes CASTAGRSNEQFF.

The genes are TRBV7-2 and TRBJ2-3; 8 bases are shared with TRBD2. This CDR3 has 14 residues. Germline loops: CDR1 SGHTA, CDR2 FQGNSA. Trimming at V came to 4 bases and at J to 8 bases, leaving 8 bases not matched to a gene. Written as DNA, the CDR3 is TGTGCCAGCAGCTCGGGGGGGTCCTTGGGTACGCAGTATTTT. It codes for CASSSGGSLGTQYF.

This clonotype was seen many times. The chain uses TRBV10-2 and TRBJ1-2, with D unclear. In germline, CDR1 is WSHSY, CDR2 SAAADI. CDR3 length: 17 residues. V was cut by 5 bases and J by 4 bases, with 23 bases left in between. The CDR3 is CASSLKFTSRKTYGYTF. In DNA, the CDR3 is TGCGCCAGCAGTCTAAAATTCACTTCTAGAAAGACCTATGGCTACACCTTC.

This clonotype was recorded at least ten times. The chain uses TRBV6-5 and TRBJ2-2; possibly TRBD1 for D (6 bases). Between the trimmed V and J ends, which lost 5 bases and 3 bases, there was a span of 16 bases. From germline, CDR1 is MNHEY and CDR2 SVGAGI. The CDR3 runs 16 residues. The CDR3 DNA sequence: TGTGCCAGCAGTACTAATATCAGGGGTGACACCGGGGAGCTGTTTTTT. Its protein is CASSTNIRGDTGELFF.

The genes are TRBV6-2 or TRBV6-3 and TRBJ2-4; D remains unclear. Germline loops: CDR1 MNHEY, CDR2 SVGEGT. This CDR3 is built from 15 residues. V was shortened by 4 bases and J by 3 bases, with 13 bases between the two germline ends. CDR3 protein: CASSLGTLVKNIQYF. CDR3 nucleotides: TGTGCCAGCAGTTTAGGAACCTTAGTCAAAAACATTCAGTACTTC.

This clonotype was counted ten times or more. In DNA, the CDR3 is TGTGCCAGCAGAGACGCCACCCGAAAAGAAAAACTGTTTTTT. Amino acids: CASRDATRKEKLFF. V gene TRBV2 combines with J gene TRBJ1-4; D is ambiguous. This CDR3 comprises 14 residues. The V end lost 6 bases, the J end lost 8 bases, and 16 bases lay between the germline ends. CDR1 and CDR2 from the germline V gene are SNHLY and FYNNEI. The entire variable domain, with the rest obtained from reference TRBV2 and TRBJ1-4, is as follows: EPEVTQTPSHQVTQMGQEVILRCVPISNHLYFYWYRQILGQKVEFLVSFYNNEISEKSEIFDDQFSVERPDGSNFTLKIRSTKLEDSAMYFCASRDATRKEKLFFGSGTQLSVL.

To note about this clonotype: A much bigger clone sits one base away, suggesting this may be a read error. The J gene is TRBJ1-2, the V gene TRBV7-1; a weak D match, TRBD1 (5 bases). TRBV7-1 has ORF status, its function being uncertain. CDR3 length: 17 residues. The V end was cut by 5 bases, the J end by 4 bases, with 23 bases between. Written as DNA, the CDR3 is TGTGCCAGCAGCGACAGTGTTCACGAGGGAAAGACCTATGGCTACACCTTC. It specifies CASSDSVHEGKTYGYTF.

In this sample, this clonotype turned up a few times. This sequence joins TRBV2 and TRBJ2-4; D ambiguous. Trimming pared 6 bases from V and 0 bases from J, leaving 6 bases between. This CDR3 has 13 amino acids. Germline V gives CDR1 SNHLY, CDR2 FYNNEI. Here the CDR3 DNA reads TGTGCCAGCAGCGCTCTAGCCAAAAACATTCAGTACTTC. This encodes CASSALAKNIQYF.

Concerning this clonotype itself: A single base separates this from a much larger clone, so it may be a read error. The rearrangement links TRBV30 to TRBJ2-7; D gene unclear. Germline V gives CDR1 GTSNPN, CDR2 SVGIG (reference sequence). The CDR3 length is 14 residues. CDR3 loop: CARSVPGPILGQYF. CDR3 in DNA: TGTGCCCGGAGTGTACCTGGTCCTATCCTCGGCCAGTACTTC.

This clonotype was picked up many times. The CDR3, as DNA: TGTGCCAGTAGTCGAGACAGGGCGGCTCGAGGCTACACCTTC. Its protein is CASSRDRAARGYTF. The chain combines TRBV19 with TRBJ1-2; 7 nucleotides line up with TRBD1. This CDR3 is 14 amino acids long. Germline CDR1 and CDR2: LNHDA and SQIVND (reference sequence). With 5 bases clipped from V and 8 bases from J, the junction kept 11 bases outside the gene matches.

The genes are TRBV12-3 or TRBV12-4 and TRBJ2-6; D is uncertain. CDR3 size: 14 residues. Trimming took 6 bases from V and 0 from J, leaving 6 bases between them. Written as DNA, the CDR3 is TGTGCCAGCAGACGGAGCTCTGGGGCCAACGTCCTGACTTTC. It is translated as CASRRSSGANVLTF.

This clonotype has at least ten counts. J is TRBJ2-1 and V is TRBV6-2 or TRBV6-3; possible D gene TRBD2, 6 bases. This CDR3 spans 13 amino acids. Germline V lookup: CDR1 MNHEY, CDR2 SVGEGT. The V gene lost 5 bases and the J gene lost 5 bases, with 10 bases spanning the gap. The CDR3 nucleotides are TGTGCCAGCAGTCAGGACTACAACAATGAGCAGTTCTTC. Translated: CASSQDYNNEQFF.

This chain uses TRBV4-2 with TRBJ1-2; no definite D call. This CDR3 spans 17 amino acids. Trimming removed 4 bases from V and 4 bases from J, with 22 bases in between. The V gene's germline CDR1 is LGHNA and CDR2 YNFKEQ. CDR3: CASSRGDKGWKTYGYTF. For the CDR3, the DNA is TGTGCCAGCAGCCGCGGTGACAAAGGTTGGAAGACCTATGGCTACACCTTC.

This clonotype was found many times. This chain uses TRBV9 with TRBJ1-2, with 7 bases matching TRBD1. The junction had 13 bases not matched to a gene; V was cut back by 0 bases and J by 2 bases. CDR3 length: 18 amino acids. Germline assignment: CDR1 SGDLS and CDR2 YYNGEE. Here the CDR3 reads CASSVASKGAPSNYGYTF. CDR3 in DNA: TGTGCCAGCAGCGTAGCCTCGAAGGGGGCACCTTCGAACTATGGCTACACCTTC.

V usage is TRBV29-1 and J usage is TRBJ2-4; TRBD2 aligns across 8 bases. Germline V CDR1 and CDR2: SQVTM, ANQGSEA. V dropped 5 bases and J dropped 8; count of bases not matched to a gene: 5. This CDR3 region has 12 residues. The CDR3: CSVRGGEDIQYF. Here the CDR3 DNA reads TGCAGCGTTCGGGGGGGCGAAGACATTCAGTACTTC.

This sequence joins TRBV19 and TRBJ2-3; TRBD2 matches 11 bases. Per germline, CDR1 LNHDA and CDR2 SQIVND (reference sequence). The V segment lost 9 bases and the J segment 4 bases; nucleotides outside the gene matches: 9. The CDR3 consists of 15 residues. The chain's CDR3 is CASRGLAEEADTQYF. The CDR3 bases are TGTGCCAGCAGGGGACTAGCGGAGGAGGCAGATACGCAGTATTTT.

The table lists this clonotype with many counts. The chain couples TRBV6-1 to TRBJ2-1; a possible D gene is TRBD1 (5 bases). V was clipped by 2 bases and J by 9 bases, with 17 bases between them. In germline, CDR1 is MNHNS, CDR2 SASEGT. The CDR3 is made up of 15 amino acids. The CDR3 sequence is CASSENWAGNGEQFF. CDR3 sequence (DNA): TGTGCCAGCAGTGAAAATTGGGCAGGGAACGGTGAGCAGTTCTTC.

At least ten counts were recorded for this clonotype. DNA for the CDR3: TGTGCCAGCACCCCCCCAGGGCGGTACACTGAAGCTTTCTTT. Its protein product is CASTPPGRYTEAFF. The chain links TRBV6-5 to TRBJ1-1, with D possibly matching TRBD1 (5 bases). V was pared by 7 bases and J by 3 bases, with 15 bases between. CDR1 and CDR2 (germline): MNHEY, SVGAGI. CDR3 length: 14 residues.

This clonotype showed up many times. This sequence joins TRBV4-1 and TRBJ1-2; D not certain. The CDR3 has 14 residues. Looked up from germline, CDR1 is MGHRA and CDR2 is YSYEKL. The V end was cut by 1 base, the J end by 4 bases, with 10 bases between. The CDR3 here is CASSQAGSPYGYTF. The CDR3 nucleotides are TGCGCCAGCAGCCAAGCTGGATCCCCCTATGGCTACACCTTC.

A remark on this clonotype: This CDR3 is missing its conserved last phenylalanine or tryptophan, likely due to a read error. No DNA is shown, since the ends of the CDR3 on it are uncertain; the CDR3 is the one TCRdb lists. The chain links TRBV7-5 to TRBJ2-4; the tabulated D call, TRBD1, remains unverified against the DNA. TRBV7-5 has pseudogene status. The CDR3 has 14 residues if both end residues are counted. CDR3: CISVPAASGPPAYV.

As concerns this clonotype: Just one base apart from a much larger clone, this may be a read error. The J gene is TRBJ2-4, the V gene TRBV28; 9 bases are shared with TRBD2. Germline V gives CDR1 MDHEN, CDR2 SYDVKM. CDR3 size: 13 residues. Here the CDR3 reads CASRASGARGPFF. The DNA of the CDR3 is TGTGCCAGCAGGGCTAGCGGGGCTAGGGGTCCGTTCTTC.

This clonotype has more than one count but fewer than ten. This rearrangement joins TRBV28 to TRBJ2-3; TRBD2 is a possible D gene (5 bases). The V gene lost 5 bases and the J gene lost 4 bases, with 13 bases spanning the gap. The germline CDR1 and CDR2 sequences are MDHEN and SYDVKM. The CDR3 sequence is 14 residues long. CDR3 region: CASSAPAVSDTQYF. Written as DNA, the CDR3 is TGTGCCAGCAGTGCCCCAGCGGTTTCAGATACGCAGTATTTT.

This clonotype was seen ten or more times. DNA for the CDR3: TGTGCCAGCAGTGATGGCTCCTGCATCGGAAAGACCTATGGCTACACCTTC. Its translation: CASSDGSCIGKTYGYTF. The chain carries TRBV6-2 or TRBV6-3 and TRBJ1-2; no clear D. CDR3 length equals 17 residues. Germline loops: CDR1 MNHEY, CDR2 SVGEGT. Trimming stripped 5 bases from V and 4 bases from J, with 23 bases between.

This clonotype was seen many times. The V and J genes are TRBV7-8 and TRBJ2-1; 13 nucleotides agree with TRBD2. V shed 5 bases, J shed 5 bases, and the junction held 9 bases outside the gene matches. The germline V gene has CDR1 SGHVS and CDR2 FQNEAQ. This CDR3 is 17 amino acids long. The CDR3 nucleotides are TGTGCCAGCAGCGGTCCGGGACTAGCGGGGCTTAACAATGAGCAGTTCTTC. Protein sequence: CASSGPGLAGLNNEQFF.

The V gene is TRBV11-2, the J gene TRBJ1-2; D not certain. The V and J ends lost 5 bases and 4 bases respectively, with 23 bases between them. The CDR3 runs to 17 residues. Germline V gene lookup returns CDR1 SGHAT and CDR2 FQNNGV. The CDR3 protein is CASSKYATSRRTYGYTF. DNA for the CDR3: TGTGCCAGCAGCAAGTACGCAACAAGCAGAAGGACCTATGGCTACACCTTC.

The chain has TRBV5-1 and TRBJ2-3, with D perhaps TRBD2 (8 bases). Germline V gene lookup returns CDR1 SGHRS and CDR2 YFSETQ. This CDR3 is 17 amino acids long. V lost 4 bases, J lost 1 base, and 19 bases lay in between. CDR3 sequence reads: CASSPRGGGTGTDTQYF. CDR3 DNA: TGCGCCAGCAGCCCCCGGGGGGGGGGGACAGGCACAGATACGCAGTATTTT.

Note on this clonotype: A much bigger clone sits one base away, suggesting this may be a read error. It is likely a read error, because the conserved phenylalanine at the end of the CDR3 is missing. The chain employs TRBV11-2 and TRBJ2-4, with a tentative D call TRBD2 (5 bases). The last part of the DNA fits TRBJ2-7 better; the J call may be wrong. Germline-derived CDR1 and CDR2 are SGHAT and FQNNGV. The CDR3 is 14 residues long. CDR3 nucleotides: TGTGCCAGCAGCCATGAGGGAGTTGGGTACGAGCAGTACCTC. Translated: CASSHEGVGYEQYL.

The chain couples TRBV9 to TRBJ2-1; 10 bases align to TRBD1. The assigned J gene may be wrong: the sequence end matches TRBJ2-7 better. CDR1 SGDLS and CDR2 YYNGEE come from the germline V gene. The CDR3 spans 19 residues. The CDR3 DNA reads TGTGCCAGCAGCGTACCGACAGGGGGCAAATTTCCCACGATAAGGGAGCAGTACGTC. This gives the protein CASSVPTGGKFPTIREQYV.

The table lists this clonotype with many counts. The chain uses TRBV15 and TRBJ1-2; D not resolved. Germline CDR1 reads LNHNV; CDR2 reads YYDKDF (reference sequence). There are 17 residues in the CDR3. Deletions cut 5 bases from V and 4 bases from J, with 23 bases between. CDR3 residues: CATSDRTRCGKTYGYTF. CDR3 DNA sequence: TGTGCCACCAGCGATAGAACAAGGTGTGGAAAGACCTATGGCTACACCTTC.